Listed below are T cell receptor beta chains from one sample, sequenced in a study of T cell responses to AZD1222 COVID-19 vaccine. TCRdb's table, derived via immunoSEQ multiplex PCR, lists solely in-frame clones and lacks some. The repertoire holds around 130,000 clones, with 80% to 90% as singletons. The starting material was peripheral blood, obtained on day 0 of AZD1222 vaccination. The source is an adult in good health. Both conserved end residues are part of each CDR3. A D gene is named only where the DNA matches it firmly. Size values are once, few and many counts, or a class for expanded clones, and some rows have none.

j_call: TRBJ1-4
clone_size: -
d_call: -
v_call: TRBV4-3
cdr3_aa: CASSRQDYLTGEKLFF
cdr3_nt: TGCGCCAGCAGCCGTCAAGACTATCTTACAGGGGAAAAACTGTTTTTT

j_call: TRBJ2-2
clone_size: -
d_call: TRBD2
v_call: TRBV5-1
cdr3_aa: CASSSTERTSGRNGELFF
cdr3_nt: TGCGCCAGCAGCTCGACCGAGAGGACTAGCGGGAGGAACGGGGAGCTGTTTTTT

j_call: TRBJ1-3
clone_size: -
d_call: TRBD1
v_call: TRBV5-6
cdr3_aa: CASSRDRGGNTIYF
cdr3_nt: TGTGCCAGCAGCCGGGACAGGGGGGGAAACACCATATATTTT

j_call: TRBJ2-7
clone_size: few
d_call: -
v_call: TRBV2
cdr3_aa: CASSERVGEQYF
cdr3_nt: TGTGCCAGCAGTGAAAGGGTAGGGGAGCAGTACTTC

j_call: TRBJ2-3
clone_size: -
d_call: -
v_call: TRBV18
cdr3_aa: CASSPMRGTDTQYF
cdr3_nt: TGTGCCAGCTCACCAATGAGGGGTACAGATACGCAGTATTTT

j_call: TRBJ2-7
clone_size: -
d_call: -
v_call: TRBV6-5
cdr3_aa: CASSYRGLAYEQYF
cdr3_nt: TGTGCCAGCAGTTACAGGGGTTTGGCCTACGAGCAGTACTTC

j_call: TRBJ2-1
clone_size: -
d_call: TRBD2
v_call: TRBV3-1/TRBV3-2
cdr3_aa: CASSQGGSGSSYNEQFF
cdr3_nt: TGTGCCAGCAGCCAGGGAGGAAGCGGGAGCTCCTACAATGAGCAGTTCTTC

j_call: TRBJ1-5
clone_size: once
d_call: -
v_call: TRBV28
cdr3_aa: CASSLRAFRNQPQHF
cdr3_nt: TGTGCCAGCAGTTTACGAGCGTTCAGGAATCAGCCCCAGCATTTT

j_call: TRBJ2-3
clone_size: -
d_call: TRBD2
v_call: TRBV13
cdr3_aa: CASSPSSGGGTDTQYF
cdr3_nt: TGTGCCAGCAGCCCCTCCTCGGGGGGTGGCACAGATACGCAGTATTTT

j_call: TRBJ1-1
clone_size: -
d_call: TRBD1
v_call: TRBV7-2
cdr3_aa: CASSSPGTGKAFF
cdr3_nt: TGTGCCAGCAGCTCCCCCGGGACAGGGAAAGCTTTCTTT

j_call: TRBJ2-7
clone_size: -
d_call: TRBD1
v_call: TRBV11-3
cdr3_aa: CASSLEGGRYEQYF
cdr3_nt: TGTGCCAGCAGCTTAGAAGGGGGCCGCTACGAGCAGTACTTC

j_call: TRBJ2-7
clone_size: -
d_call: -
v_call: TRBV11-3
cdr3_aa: CASSPTDGRDYEQYF
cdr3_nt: TGTGCCAGCAGCCCCACCGACGGACGCGACTACGAGCAGTACTTC

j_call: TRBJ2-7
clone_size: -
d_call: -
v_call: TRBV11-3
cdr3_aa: CASSLGGSNSYEQYF
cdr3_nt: TGTGCCAGCAGCTTAGGCGGTAGCAACTCCTACGAGCAGTACTTC

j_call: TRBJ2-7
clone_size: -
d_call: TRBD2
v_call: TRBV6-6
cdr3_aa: CASSPGSWLAGAASYEQYF
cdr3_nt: TGTGCCAGCAGTCCAGGAAGTTGGCTAGCGGGAGCCGCCTCCTACGAGCAGTACTTC

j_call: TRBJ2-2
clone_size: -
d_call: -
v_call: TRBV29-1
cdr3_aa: CSVGRGTGELFF
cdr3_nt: TGCAGCGTTGGGCGGGGCACCGGGGAGCTGTTTTTT

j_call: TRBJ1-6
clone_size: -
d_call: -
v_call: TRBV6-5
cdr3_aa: CASSYPGMGSPLHF
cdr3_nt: TGTGCCAGCAGTTACCCGGGTATGGGATCACCCCTCCACTTT

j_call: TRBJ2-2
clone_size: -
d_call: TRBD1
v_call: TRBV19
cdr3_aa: CASLWDRGRGGSTGELFF
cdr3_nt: TGTGCCAGTCTCTGGGACAGGGGGCGCGGGGGGAGCACCGGGGAGCTGTTTTTT

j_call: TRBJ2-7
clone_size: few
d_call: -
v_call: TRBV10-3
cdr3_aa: CAISQGTYEQYF
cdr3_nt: TGTGCCATCAGTCAGGGAACTTACGAGCAGTACTTC

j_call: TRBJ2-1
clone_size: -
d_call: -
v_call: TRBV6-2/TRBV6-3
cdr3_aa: CASSLEGGLYNEQFF
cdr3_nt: TGTGCCAGCAGTTTAGAGGGCGGGCTTTACAATGAGCAGTTCTTC

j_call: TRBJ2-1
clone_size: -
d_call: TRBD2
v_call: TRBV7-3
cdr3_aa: CASSLIGLAGGNEQFF
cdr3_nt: TGTGCCAGCAGCTTAATAGGCCTAGCGGGAGGGAATGAGCAGTTCTTC

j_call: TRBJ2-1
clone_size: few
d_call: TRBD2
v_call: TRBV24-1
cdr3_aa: CATSDFGLAGVVEQFF
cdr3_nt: TGTGCCACCAGTGATTTTGGGCTAGCGGGAGTAGTGGAGCAGTTCTTC

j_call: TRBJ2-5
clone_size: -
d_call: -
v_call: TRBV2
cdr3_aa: CASSGPGAIFQETQYF
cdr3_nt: TGTGCCAGCAGCGGTCCGGGGGCTATTTTCCAAGAGACCCAGTACTTC

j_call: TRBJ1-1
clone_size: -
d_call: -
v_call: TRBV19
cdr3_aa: CASYRDFGEAFF
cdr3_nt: TGTGCCAGTTACCGGGATTTCGGTGAAGCTTTCTTT

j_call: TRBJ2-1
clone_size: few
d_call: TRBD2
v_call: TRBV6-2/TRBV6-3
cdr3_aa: CASSDGRLADTYNEQFF
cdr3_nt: TGTGCCAGCAGCGACGGCAGGCTAGCGGATACCTACAATGAGCAGTTCTTC

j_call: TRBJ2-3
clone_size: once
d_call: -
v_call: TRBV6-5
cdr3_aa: CASSYSSGSTDTQYF
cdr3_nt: TGTGCCAGCAGTTACTCGAGCGGGAGCACAGATACGCAGTATTTT

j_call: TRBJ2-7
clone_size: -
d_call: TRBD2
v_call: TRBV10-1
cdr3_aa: CASRTSGDLSYEQYF
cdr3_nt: TGCGCCAGCAGAACTAGCGGGGACTTATCCTACGAGCAGTACTTC

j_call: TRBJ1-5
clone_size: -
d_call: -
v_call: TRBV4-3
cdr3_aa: CASSQERYQPQHF
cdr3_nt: TGCGCCAGCAGCCAAGAACGGTATCAGCCCCAGCATTTT

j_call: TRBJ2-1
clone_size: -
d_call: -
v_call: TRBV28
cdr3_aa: CASSPYLQGHEQFF
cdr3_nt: TGTGCCAGCAGTCCCTACCTTCAGGGCCATGAGCAGTTCTTC

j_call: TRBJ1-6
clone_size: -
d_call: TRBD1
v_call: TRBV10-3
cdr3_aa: CAISDLTGWDSPLHF
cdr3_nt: TGTGCCATCAGTGACCTGACAGGGTGGGATTCACCCCTCCACTTT

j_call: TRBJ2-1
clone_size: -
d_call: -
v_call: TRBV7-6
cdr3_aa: CASSLAVRRVNEQFF
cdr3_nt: TGTGCCAGCAGCTTAGCGGTCAGGAGAGTCAATGAGCAGTTCTTC

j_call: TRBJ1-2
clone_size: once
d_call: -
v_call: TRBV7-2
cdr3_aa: CASSFGANYGYTF
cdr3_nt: TGTGCCAGCAGCTTTGGGGCTAACTATGGCTACACCTTC

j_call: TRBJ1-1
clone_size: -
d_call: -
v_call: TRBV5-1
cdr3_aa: CASSAGTGNTEAFF
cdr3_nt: TGCGCCAGCAGCGCGGGGACGGGGAACACTGAAGCTTTCTTT

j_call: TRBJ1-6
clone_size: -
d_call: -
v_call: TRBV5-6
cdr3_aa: CASSFRAIEINSPLHF
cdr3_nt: TGTGCCAGCAGCTTCCGGGCAATCGAGATTAATTCACCCCTCCACTTT